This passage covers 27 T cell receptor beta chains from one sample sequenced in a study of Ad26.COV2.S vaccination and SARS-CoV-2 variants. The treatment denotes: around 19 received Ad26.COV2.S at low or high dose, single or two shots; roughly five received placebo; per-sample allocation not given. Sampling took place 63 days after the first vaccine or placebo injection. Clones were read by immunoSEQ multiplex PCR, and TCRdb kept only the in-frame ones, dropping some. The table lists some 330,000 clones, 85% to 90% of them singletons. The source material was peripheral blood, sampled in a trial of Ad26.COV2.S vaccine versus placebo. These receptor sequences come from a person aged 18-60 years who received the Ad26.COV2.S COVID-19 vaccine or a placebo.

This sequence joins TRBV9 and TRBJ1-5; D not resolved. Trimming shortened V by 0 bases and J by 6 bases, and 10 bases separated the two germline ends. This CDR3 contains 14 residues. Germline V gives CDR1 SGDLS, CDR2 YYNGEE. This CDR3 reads CASSVDGLSQPQHF. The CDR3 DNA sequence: TGTGCCAGCAGCGTAGACGGATTGAGTCAGCCCCAGCATTTT.

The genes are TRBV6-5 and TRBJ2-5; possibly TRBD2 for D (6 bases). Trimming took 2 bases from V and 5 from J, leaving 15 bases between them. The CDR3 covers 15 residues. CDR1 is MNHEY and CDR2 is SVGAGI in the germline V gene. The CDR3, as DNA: TGTGCCAGCAGTTACGTTGGGGGGATGGGGGAGACCCAGTACTTC. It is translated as CASSYVGGMGETQYF.

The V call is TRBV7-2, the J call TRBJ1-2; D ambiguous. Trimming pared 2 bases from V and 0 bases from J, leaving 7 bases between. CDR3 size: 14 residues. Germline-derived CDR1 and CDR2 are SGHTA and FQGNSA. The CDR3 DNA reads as TGTGCCAGCAGCTTACACATAGCTAACTATGGCTACACCTTC. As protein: CASSLHIANYGYTF. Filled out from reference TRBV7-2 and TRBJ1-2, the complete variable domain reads GAGVSQSPSNKVTEKGKDVELRCDPISGHTALYWYRQSLGQGLEFLIYFQGNSAPDKSGLPSDRFSAERTGGSVSTLTIQRTQQEDSAVYLCASSLHIANYGYTFGSGTRLTVV.

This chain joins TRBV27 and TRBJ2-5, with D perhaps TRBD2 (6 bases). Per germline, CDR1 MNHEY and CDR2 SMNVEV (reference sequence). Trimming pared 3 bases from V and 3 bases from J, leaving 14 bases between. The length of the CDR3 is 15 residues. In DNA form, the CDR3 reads TGTGCCAGCAGTTTGAACGGGAGAGAAGAAGAGACCCAGTACTTC. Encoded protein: CASSLNGREEETQYF.

CDR3 residues: CASNHLPYGEQYF. The CDR3 DNA sequence: TGTGCCAGCAACCACCTTCCGTACGGGGAGCAGTACTTC. V usage is TRBV5-8 and J usage is TRBJ2-7; D gene unclear. The ends were cut back, 6 bases at V and 7 bases at J, with 17 bases in the middle. CDR3 length: 13 amino acids. Germline values: CDR1 SGHTS, CDR2 YDEGEE.

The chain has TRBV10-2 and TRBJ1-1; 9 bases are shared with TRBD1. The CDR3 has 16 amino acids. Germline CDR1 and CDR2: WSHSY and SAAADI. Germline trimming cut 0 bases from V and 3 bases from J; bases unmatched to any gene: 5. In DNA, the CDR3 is TGCGCCAGCAGTGAGTCGCGGGACAGGGTATACACTGAAGCTTTCTTT. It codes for CASSESRDRVYTEAFF.

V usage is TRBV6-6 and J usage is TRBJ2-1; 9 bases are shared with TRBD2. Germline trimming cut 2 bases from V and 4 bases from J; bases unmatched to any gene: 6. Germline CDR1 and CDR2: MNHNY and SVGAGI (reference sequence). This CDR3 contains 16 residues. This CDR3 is CASSYSNSGGYNEQFF. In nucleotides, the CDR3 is TGTGCCAGCAGTTACAGTAATAGCGGGGGTTACAATGAGCAGTTCTTC.

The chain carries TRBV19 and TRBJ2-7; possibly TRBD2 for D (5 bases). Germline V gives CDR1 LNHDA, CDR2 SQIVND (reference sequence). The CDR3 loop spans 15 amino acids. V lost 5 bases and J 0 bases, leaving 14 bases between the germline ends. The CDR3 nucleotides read TGTGCCAGTAGTGCCGGAACTGGGAGCTCCTACGAGCAGTACTTC. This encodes CASSAGTGSSYEQYF.

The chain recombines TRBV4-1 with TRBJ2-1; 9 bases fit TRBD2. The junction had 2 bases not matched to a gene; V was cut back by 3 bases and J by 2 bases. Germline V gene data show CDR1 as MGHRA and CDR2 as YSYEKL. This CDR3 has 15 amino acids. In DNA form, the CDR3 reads TGCGCCAGCAGCCAGCGGGGGGGCGCCTACAATGAGCAGTTCTTC. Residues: CASSQRGGAYNEQFF.

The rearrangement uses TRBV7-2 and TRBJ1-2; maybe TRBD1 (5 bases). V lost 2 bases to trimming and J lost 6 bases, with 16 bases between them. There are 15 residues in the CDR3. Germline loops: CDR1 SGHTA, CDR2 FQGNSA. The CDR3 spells CASSLFEGTMNGYTF. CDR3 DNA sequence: TGTGCCAGCAGCTTATTTGAGGGGACGATGAATGGCTACACCTTC.

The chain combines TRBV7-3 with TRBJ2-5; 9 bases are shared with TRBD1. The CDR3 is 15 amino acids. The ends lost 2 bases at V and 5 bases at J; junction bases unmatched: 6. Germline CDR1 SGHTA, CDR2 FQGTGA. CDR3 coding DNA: TGTGCCAGCAGCTTAGGGACAGGGTTTCGGGAGACCCAGTACTTC. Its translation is CASSLGTGFRETQYF.

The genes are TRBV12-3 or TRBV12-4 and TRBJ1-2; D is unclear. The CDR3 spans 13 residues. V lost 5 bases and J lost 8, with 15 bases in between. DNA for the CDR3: TGTGCCAGCAGTCCGCAAGGCTCCGGGGGCTACACCTTC. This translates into CASSPQGSGGYTF.

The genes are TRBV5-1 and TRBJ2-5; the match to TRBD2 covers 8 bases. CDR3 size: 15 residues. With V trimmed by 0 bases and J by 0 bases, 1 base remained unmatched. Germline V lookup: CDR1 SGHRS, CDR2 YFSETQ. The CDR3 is CASSLGGGYQETQYF. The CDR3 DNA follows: TGCGCCAGCAGCTTGGGCGGGGGGTACCAAGAGACCCAGTACTTC.

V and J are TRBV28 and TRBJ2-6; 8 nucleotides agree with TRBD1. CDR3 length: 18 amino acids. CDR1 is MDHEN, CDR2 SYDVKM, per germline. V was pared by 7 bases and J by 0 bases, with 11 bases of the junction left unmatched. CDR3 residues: CASKPDRAPVSGANVLTF. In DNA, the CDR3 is TGTGCCAGCAAACCGGACAGGGCCCCAGTCTCTGGGGCCAACGTCCTGACTTTC.

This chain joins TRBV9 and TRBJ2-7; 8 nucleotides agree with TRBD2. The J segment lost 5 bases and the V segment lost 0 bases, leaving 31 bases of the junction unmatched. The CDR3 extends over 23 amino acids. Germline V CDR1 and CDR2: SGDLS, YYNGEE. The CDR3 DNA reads TGTGCCAGCAGCGTAGCTACGAGTTTACGGATTTCCAGCGGGGGCCCACCTGGTCACGAGCAGTACTTC. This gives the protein CASSVATSLRISSGGPPGHEQYF.

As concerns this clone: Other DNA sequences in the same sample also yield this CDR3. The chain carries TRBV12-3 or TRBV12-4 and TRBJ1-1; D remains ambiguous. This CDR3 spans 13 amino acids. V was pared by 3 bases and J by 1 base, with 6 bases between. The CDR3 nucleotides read TGTGCCAGCAGTTTCATAGGGAACACTGAAGCTTTCTTT. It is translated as CASSFIGNTEAFF.

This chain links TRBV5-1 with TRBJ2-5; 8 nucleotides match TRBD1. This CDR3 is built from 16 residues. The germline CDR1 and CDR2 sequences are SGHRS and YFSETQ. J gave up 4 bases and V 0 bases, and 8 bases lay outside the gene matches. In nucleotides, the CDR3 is TGCGCCAGCAGCTTGGCCTTGGCAGGGGGCGGAGAGACCCAGTACTTC. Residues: CASSLALAGGGETQYF.

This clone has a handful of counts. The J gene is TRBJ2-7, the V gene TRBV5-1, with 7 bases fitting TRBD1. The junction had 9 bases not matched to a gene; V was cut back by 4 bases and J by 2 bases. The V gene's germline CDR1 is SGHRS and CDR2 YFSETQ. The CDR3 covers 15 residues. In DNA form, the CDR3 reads TGCGCCAGCAGCGAACCGGGACAGTTGACCTACGAGCAGTACTTC. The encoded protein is CASSEPGQLTYEQYF.

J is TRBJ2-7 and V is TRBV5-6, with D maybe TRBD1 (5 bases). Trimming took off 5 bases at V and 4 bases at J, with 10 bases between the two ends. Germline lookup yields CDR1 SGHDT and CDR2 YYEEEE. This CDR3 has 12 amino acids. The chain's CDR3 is CASSQGLYEQYF. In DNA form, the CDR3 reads TGTGCCAGCAGTCAGGGTCTTTACGAGCAGTACTTC. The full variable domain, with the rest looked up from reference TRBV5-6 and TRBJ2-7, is DAGVTQSPTHLIKTRGQQVTLRCSPKSGHDTVSWYQQALGQGPQFIFQYYEEEERQRGNFPDRFSGHQFPNYSSELNVNALLLGDSALYLCASSQGLYEQYFGPGTRLTVT.

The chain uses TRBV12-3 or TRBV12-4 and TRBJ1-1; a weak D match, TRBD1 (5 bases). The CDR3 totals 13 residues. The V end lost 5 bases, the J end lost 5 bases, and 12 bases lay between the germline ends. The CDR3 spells CASSTFRGTEAFF. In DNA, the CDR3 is TGTGCCAGCAGTACCTTTCGGGGGACTGAAGCTTTCTTT.

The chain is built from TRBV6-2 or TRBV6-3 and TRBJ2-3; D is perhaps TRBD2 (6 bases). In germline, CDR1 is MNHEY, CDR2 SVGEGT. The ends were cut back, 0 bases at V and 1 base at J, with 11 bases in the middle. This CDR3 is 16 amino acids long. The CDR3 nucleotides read TGTGCCAGCAGTTACTCGATACCTAGCGGCACAGATACGCAGTATTTT. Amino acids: CASSYSIPSGTDTQYF.

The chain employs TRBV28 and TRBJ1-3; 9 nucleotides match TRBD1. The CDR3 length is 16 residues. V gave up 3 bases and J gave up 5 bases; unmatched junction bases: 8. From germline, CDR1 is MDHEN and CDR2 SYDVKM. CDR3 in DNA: TGTGCCAGCAGTTTCGCGTACAGGGGGCATAGAAACACCATATATTTT. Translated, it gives CASSFAYRGHRNTIYF.

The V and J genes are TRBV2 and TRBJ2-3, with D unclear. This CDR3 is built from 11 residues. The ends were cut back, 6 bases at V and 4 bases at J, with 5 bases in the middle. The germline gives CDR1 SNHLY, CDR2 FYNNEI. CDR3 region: CASSLADTQYF. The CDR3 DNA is TGTGCCAGCAGCCTAGCAGATACGCAGTATTTT.

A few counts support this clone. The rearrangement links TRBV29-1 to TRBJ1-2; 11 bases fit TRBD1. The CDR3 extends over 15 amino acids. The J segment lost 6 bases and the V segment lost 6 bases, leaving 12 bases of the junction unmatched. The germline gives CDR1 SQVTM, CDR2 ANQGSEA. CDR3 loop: CSVLVVGTGGNGYTF. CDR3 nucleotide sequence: TGCAGCGTACTGGTTGTGGGGACAGGGGGAAATGGCTACACCTTC.

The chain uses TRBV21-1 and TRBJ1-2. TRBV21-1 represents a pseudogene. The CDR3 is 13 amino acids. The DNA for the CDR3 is TGTGCCAGCAGCCCGACGGGGAACTATGGCTACACCTTC. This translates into CASSPTGNYGYTF.

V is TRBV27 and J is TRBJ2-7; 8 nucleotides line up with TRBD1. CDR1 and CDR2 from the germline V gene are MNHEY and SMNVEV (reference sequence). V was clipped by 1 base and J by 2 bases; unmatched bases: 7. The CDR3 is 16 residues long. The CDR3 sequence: CASSLYGQGGPYEQYV. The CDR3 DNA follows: TGTGCCAGCAGTTTATACGGACAGGGAGGCCCCTACGAGCAGTACGTC.

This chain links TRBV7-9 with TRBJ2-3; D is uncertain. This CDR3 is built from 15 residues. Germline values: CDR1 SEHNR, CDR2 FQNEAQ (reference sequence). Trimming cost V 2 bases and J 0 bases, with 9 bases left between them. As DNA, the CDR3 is TGTGCCAGCAGCTTAACGGGCTCTAGCACAGATACGCAGTATTTT. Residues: CASSLTGSSTDTQYF.